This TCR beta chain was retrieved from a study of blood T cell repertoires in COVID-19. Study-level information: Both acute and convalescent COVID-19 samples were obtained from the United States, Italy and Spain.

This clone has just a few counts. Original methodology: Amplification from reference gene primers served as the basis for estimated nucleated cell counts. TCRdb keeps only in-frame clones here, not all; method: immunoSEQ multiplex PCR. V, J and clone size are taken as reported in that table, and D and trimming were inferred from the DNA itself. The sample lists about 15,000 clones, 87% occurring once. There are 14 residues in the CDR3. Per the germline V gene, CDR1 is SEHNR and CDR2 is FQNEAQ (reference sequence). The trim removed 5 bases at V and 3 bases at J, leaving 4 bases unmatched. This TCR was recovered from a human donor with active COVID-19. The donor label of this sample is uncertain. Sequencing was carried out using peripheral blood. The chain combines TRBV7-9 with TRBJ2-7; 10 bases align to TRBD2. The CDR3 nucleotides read TGTGCCAGCAGCCCGCCTAGCGGGAGCTACGAGCAGTACTTC. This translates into CASSPPSGSYEQYF. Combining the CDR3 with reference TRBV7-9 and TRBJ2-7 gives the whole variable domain DTGVSQNPRHKITKRGQNVTFRCDPISEHNRLYWYRQTLGQGPEFLTYFQNEAQLEKSRLLSDRFSAERPKGSFSTLEIQRTEQGDSAMYLCASSPPSGSYEQYFGPGTRLTVT.